The next 16 T cell receptor beta chains were all read from a single sample in a study of T cells in Graves' hyperthyroidism and ophthalmopathy. RNA transcripts provided the source from which TCR beta CDR3 regions were amplified. First-round RT-PCR targeting the TCR CDR3 was performed with the HTBI primer set. MiXCR, run by TCRdb on the multiplex PCR reads, gives a single entry per CDR3 protein. This sample has 490,000 or so distinct CDR3 sequences, with approximately 16% found just once. Source material: blood. The receptors were sampled from a woman aged 25 to 45 with Graves' ophthalmopathy.

This clonotype was seen many times. The chain links TRBV28 to TRBJ2-7; a weak D match, TRBD1 (5 bases). CDR1 and CDR2 (germline): MDHEN, SYDVKM. Between the trimmed V and J ends, which lost 3 bases and 0 bases, there was a span of 9 bases. The CDR3 loop spans 14 amino acids. The CDR3 is CASSFGHSSYEQYF. The CDR3 DNA follows: TGTGCCAGCAGTTTCGGACATAGCTCCTACGAGCAGTACTTC.

This clonotype was seen repeatedly, ten times or more. V usage is TRBV5-1 and J usage is TRBJ2-5; 7 bases map to TRBD2. The CDR3 spans 15 residues. The V and J ends lost 1 base and 1 base, in that order; junction bases with no gene match: 4. The germline CDR1 and CDR2 sequences are SGHRS and YFSETQ. This chain's CDR3 is CASSLSGGSQETQYF. The CDR3 DNA sequence: TGCGCCAGCAGCTTGTCGGGAGGTTCCCAAGAGACCCAGTACTTC.

A few counts support this clonotype. The V and J genes are TRBV7-9 and TRBJ2-1, with D perhaps matching TRBD1 (5 bases). This CDR3 region has 14 residues. The germline gives CDR1 SEHNR, CDR2 FQNEAQ (reference sequence). V lost 5 bases to trimming and J lost 4 bases, with 12 bases between them. CDR3 loop: CASSLKTGYNEQFF. CDR3 coding DNA: TGTGCCAGCAGCCTTAAAACAGGTTACAATGAGCAGTTCTTC.

In its sample, this clonotype was seen many times. The rearrangement links TRBV20-1 to TRBJ1-1; maybe TRBD1 (5 bases). Trimming shortened V by 1 base and J by 7 bases, and 13 bases separated the two germline ends. The CDR3 loop spans 13 amino acids. Germline-derived CDR1 and CDR2 are DFQATT and SNEGSKA (reference sequence). CDR3 sequence: CSARGGDGVEAFF. The CDR3 DNA reads as TGCAGTGCTAGAGGGGGGGACGGCGTTGAAGCTTTCTTT.

As for this clonotype: This clone may be a read error of a much larger clone one base away. The V gene is TRBV7-2, the J gene TRBJ2-1; D is undetermined. The germline CDR1 and CDR2 sequences are SGHTA and FQGNSA. This CDR3 has 14 residues. The V end lost 8 bases, the J end lost 6 bases, and 17 bases lay between the germline ends. CDR3 in amino acids: CASRYETVCNEQFF. The CDR3 nucleotides read TGTGCCAGCCGCTACGAAACGGTCTGCAATGAGCAGTTCTTC.

This chain uses TRBV6-2 or TRBV6-3 with TRBJ2-1, with D perhaps matching TRBD2 (5 bases). CDR1 and CDR2 (germline): MNHEY, SVGEGT. This CDR3 has 11 residues. V lost 5 bases and J 9 bases, leaving 8 bases between the germline ends. CDR3 sequence (DNA): TGTGCCAGCAGTACTAGGGTTGAGCAGTTCTTC. It codes for CASSTRVEQFF.

This clonotype was counted ten times or more. CDR3 sequence: CASSYFGQSTEAFF. CDR3 DNA: TGTGCCAGCAGTTACTTCGGACAATCCACTGAAGCTTTCTTT. This chain links TRBV6-5 with TRBJ1-1; possible D gene TRBD1, 5 bases. The ends were cut back, 1 base at V and 4 bases at J, with 10 bases in the middle. Germline V gene lookup returns CDR1 MNHEY and CDR2 SVGAGI. There are 14 residues in the CDR3.

This clonotype was found many times. The chain has TRBV20-1 and TRBJ2-1, with D possibly TRBD2 on 6 matching bases. The CDR3 is 15 residues long. The V end lost 2 bases, the J end lost 3 bases, and 14 bases lay between the germline ends. Germline CDR1 reads DFQATT; CDR2 reads SNEGSKA (reference sequence). The CDR3 spells CSARPRGSSYNEQFF. DNA for the CDR3: TGCAGTGCTAGACCACGGGGGAGCAGCTACAATGAGCAGTTCTTC.

The V call is TRBV4-1, the J call TRBJ2-1, with D uncertain. In germline, CDR1 is MGHRA, CDR2 YSYEKL. This CDR3 spans 17 amino acids. Trimming pared 0 bases from V and 4 bases from J, leaving 16 bases between. CDR3 nucleotide sequence: TGCGCCAGCAGCCAAGATGGAAGCCTTGATAGTTACAATGAGCAGTTCTTC. This translates into CASSQDGSLDSYNEQFF.

This clonotype has only a few counts. V is TRBV15 and J is TRBJ2-5; 7 nucleotides align to TRBD1. There are 14 residues in the CDR3. Trimming took 0 bases from V and 5 from J; bases not matched to a gene: 3. Germline loops: CDR1 LNHNV, CDR2 YYDKDF (reference sequence). In DNA form, the CDR3 reads TGTGCCACCAGCAGAGATGGGACAGCGGAGACCCAGTACTTC. This encodes CATSRDGTAETQYF.

This clonotype has ten or more counts. The gene calls are TRBV20-1 and TRBJ1-1; 8 bases are shared with TRBD1. CDR1 DFQATT and CDR2 SNEGSKA come from the germline V gene (reference sequence). There are 13 residues in the CDR3. The CDR3, as DNA: TGCAGACCCGCGGGACAGGTGAACACTGAAGCTTTCTTT. Translation gives CRPAGQVNTEAFF.

In the case of this clonotype: Since the CDR3 does not end with the conserved phenylalanine or tryptophan, this likely comes from a read error. The chain couples TRBV29-1 to TRBJ2-1, with TRBD2 matching 13 bases. The length of the CDR3 is 14 residues. V gave up 6 bases and J gave up 6 bases; unmatched junction bases: 5. The germline V gene encodes CDR1 SQVTM and CDR2 ANQGSEA. CDR3 coding DNA: TGCAGCGTAGGAACTAGCGGGAGGGCCAATGAGCAGTTCCTC. It encodes CSVGTSGRANEQFL.

This clonotype was recorded many times. DNA for the CDR3: TGCAGTGCTAGAGAGGACAGCATGAACACTGAAGCTTTCTTT. Its translation is CSAREDSMNTEAFF. This rearrangement joins TRBV20-1 to TRBJ1-1; TRBD1 might be the D (6 bases). CDR1 is DFQATT, CDR2 SNEGSKA, per germline (reference sequence). Trimming stripped 0 bases from V and 0 bases from J, with 8 bases between. This CDR3 spans 14 amino acids.

On this clonotype itself: A much larger clone is a single base away; this may be a read error. This chain links TRBV2 with TRBJ2-3, with TRBD1 matching 8 bases. Germline V gene sequence: CDR1 SNHLY, CDR2 FYNNEI. The CDR3 totals 16 residues. The CDR3 coding sequence is TGTGCCAGCAGACGAGCGGACAGGGTGTGGGCAGATACGCGGTATTTT. Its translation: CASRRADRVWADTRYF.

This clonotype occurred a few times. V is TRBV15 and J is TRBJ2-1; D is undetermined. Between the trimmed V and J ends, which lost 0 bases and 10 bases, there was a span of 7 bases. Looked up from germline, CDR1 is LNHNV and CDR2 is YYDKDF (reference sequence). This CDR3 has 12 residues. CDR3: CATSRDSREQFF. CDR3 coding DNA: TGTGCCACCAGCAGAGATTCCCGAGAGCAGTTCTTC.

Comment on this clonotype: One end of the junction varies from germline; a read error may be responsible. The chain combines TRBV11-2 with TRBJ1-3; D not certain. This CDR3 has 14 residues. CDR1 and CDR2 from the germline V gene are SGHAT and FQNNGV. CDR3 DNA: TGTGCCAGCAGCCTAGAGCTCTCTGGAAACACCATATATTTT. This encodes CASSLELSGNTIYF.